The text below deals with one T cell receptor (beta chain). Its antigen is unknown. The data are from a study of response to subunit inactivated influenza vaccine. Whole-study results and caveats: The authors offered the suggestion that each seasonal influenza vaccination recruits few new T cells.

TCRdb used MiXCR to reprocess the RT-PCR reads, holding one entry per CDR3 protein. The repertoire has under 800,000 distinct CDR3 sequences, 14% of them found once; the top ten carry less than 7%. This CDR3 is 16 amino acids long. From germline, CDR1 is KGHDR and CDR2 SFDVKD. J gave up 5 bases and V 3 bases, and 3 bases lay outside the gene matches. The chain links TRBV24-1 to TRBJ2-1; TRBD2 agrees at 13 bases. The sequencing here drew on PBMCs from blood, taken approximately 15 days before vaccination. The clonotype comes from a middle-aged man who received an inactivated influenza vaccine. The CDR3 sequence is CATSDQTSGGNNEQFF. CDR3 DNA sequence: TGTGCCACCAGTGATCAGACTAGCGGGGGGAACAATGAGCAGTTCTTC.